This note documents a single TCR beta chain sequence. The data belong to a study of immune evolution from preneoplasia to lung adenocarcinoma. CDR3 length: 15 residues. Looked up from germline, CDR1 is MDHEN and CDR2 is SYDVKM. V shed 8 bases and J 3 bases; nucleotides not matched to a gene: 9. Sequencing was performed with immunoSEQ multiplex PCR; in TCRdb, only in-frame clones are kept and a portion is missing. The sample lists about 9,800 clones, roughly three quarters occurring once. The chain uses TRBV28 and TRBJ2-7; 11 bases fit TRBD1. The clonotype originates from an elderly person with lung adenocarcinoma. Material for sequencing was FFPE lung adenocarcinoma in situ tissue. The CDR3 coding sequence is TGTGCCAGCTCCGCCCCCGGGACAGGGGGCTACGAGCAGTACTTC. Translation: CASSAPGTGGYEQYF. The full variable domain, with the rest looked up from reference TRBV28 and TRBJ2-7, is DVKVTQSSRYLVKRTGEKVFLECVQDMDHENMFWYRQDPGLGLRLIYFSYDVKMKEKGDIPEGYSVSREKKERFSLILESASTNQTSMYLCASSAPGTGGYEQYFGPGTRLTVT.